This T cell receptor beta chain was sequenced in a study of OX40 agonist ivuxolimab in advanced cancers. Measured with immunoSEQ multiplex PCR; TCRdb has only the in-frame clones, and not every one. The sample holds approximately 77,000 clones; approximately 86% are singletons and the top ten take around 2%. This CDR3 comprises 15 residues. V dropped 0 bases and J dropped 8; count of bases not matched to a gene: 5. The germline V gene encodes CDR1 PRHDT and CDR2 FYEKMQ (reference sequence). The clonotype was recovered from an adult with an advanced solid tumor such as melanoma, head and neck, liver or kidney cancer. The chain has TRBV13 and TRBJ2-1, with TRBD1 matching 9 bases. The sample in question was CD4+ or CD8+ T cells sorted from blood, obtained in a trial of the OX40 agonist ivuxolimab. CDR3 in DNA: TGTGCCAGCAGCTTAGGGAGACAGGGGGTCGATGAGCAGTTCTTC. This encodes CASSLGRQGVDEQFF. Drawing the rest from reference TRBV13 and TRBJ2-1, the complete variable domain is AAGVIQSPRHLIKEKRETATLKCYPIPRHDTVYWYQQGPGQDPQFLISFYEKMQSDKGSIPDRFSAQQFSDYHSELNMSSLELGDSALYFCASSLGRQGVDEQFFGPGTRLTVL.